Below, 3 T cell receptor beta chains from the same sample are listed, as sequenced in a study of regulatory T cells in long-lasting Graves disease. As to time point: newly diagnosed GD, antithyroid drugs for less than 3 months. From RNA extracted from PBMCs, the TCR library was made. TCR beta libraries were built with iRepertoire HTBI primers and Arm-PCR of CDR3 regions. A single record per CDR3 protein comes from TCRdb applying MiXCR to the multiplex PCR reads. The table includes hundreds of thousands of distinct CDR3 sequences, approximately 13% detected once. These same data were also listed under a study on T cells in Graves' hyperthyroidism and ophthalmopathy.

The starting material was peripheral blood mononuclear cells (PBMCs), obtained at new diagnosis, from a patient treated with antithyroid drugs. These receptors were collected from a man aged 25-45 years with Graves disease.

This clonotype was observed many times. The genes are TRBV30 and TRBJ2-2, with no clear D. The V gene's germline CDR1 is GTSNPN and CDR2 SVGIG (reference sequence). The CDR3 is 14 amino acids. The V end was cut by 0 bases, the J end by 4 bases, with 9 bases between. Here the CDR3 DNA reads TGTGCCTGGAGTGTAGGAACTTTCACCGGGGAGCTGTTTTTT. It yields the protein CAWSVGTFTGELFF.

With regard to this clonotype: A much larger clonotype is one base distant, so this may be a read error. The chain recombines TRBV11-2 with TRBJ2-5; tentative D call: TRBD2 (6 bases). The V end lost 5 bases, the J end lost 13 bases, and 17 bases lay between the germline ends. This CDR3 comprises 12 residues. Germline CDR1 SGHAT, CDR2 FQNNGV. This CDR3 is CASSQVWDWVYF. CDR3 sequence (DNA): TGTGCCAGCAGCCAAGTCTGGGACTGGGTGTACTTC.

The sample holds a few counts of this clonotype. The chain links TRBV5-1 to TRBJ1-3; D is unresolved. The V gene lost 4 bases and the J gene lost 0 bases, with 11 bases spanning the gap. CDR1 is SGHRS, CDR2 YFSETQ, per germline. This CDR3 spans 15 amino acids. Written as DNA, the CDR3 is TGCGCCAGCAGCCCTGGTAGCGACTCTGGAAACACCATATATTTT. It yields the protein CASSPGSDSGNTIYF.